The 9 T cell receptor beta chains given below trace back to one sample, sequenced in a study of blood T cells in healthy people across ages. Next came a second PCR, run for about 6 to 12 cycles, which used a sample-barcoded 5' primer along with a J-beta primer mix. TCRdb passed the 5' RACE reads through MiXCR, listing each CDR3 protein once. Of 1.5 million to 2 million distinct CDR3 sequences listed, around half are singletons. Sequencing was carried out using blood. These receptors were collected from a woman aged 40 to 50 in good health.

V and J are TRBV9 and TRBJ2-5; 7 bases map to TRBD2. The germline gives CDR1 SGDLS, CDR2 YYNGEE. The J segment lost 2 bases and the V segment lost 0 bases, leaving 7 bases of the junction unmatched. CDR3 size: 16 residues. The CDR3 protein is CASSVAGDYPQETQYF. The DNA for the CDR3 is TGTGCCAGCAGCGTAGCCGGGGACTACCCACAAGAGACCCAGTACTTC.

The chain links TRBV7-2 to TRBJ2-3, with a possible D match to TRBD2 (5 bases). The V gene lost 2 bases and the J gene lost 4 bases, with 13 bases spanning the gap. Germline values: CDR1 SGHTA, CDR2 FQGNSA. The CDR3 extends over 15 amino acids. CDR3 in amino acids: CASSLTNGDPDTQYF. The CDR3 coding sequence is TGTGCCAGCAGCTTAACGAACGGGGATCCAGATACGCAGTATTTT.

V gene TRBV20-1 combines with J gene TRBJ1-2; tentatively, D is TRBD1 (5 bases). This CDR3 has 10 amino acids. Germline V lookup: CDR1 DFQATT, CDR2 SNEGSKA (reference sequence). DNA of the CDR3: TGCAGCCAGATGGGGGGTGGCTACACCTTC. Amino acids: CSQMGGGYTF.

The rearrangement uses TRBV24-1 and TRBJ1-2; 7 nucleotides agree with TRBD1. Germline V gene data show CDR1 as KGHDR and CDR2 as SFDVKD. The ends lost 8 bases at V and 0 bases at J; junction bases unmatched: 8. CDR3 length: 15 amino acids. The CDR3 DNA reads TGTGCCACCAAGGGAACAGGGGCCTCTAACTATGGCTACACCTTC. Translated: CATKGTGASNYGYTF.

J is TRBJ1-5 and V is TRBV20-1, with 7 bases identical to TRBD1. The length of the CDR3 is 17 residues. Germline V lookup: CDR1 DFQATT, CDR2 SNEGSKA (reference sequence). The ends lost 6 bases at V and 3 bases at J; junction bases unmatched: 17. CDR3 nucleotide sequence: TGCAGTGCCCTCACTCCGGTAACAGGGGTTTCCAATCAGCCCCAGCATTTT. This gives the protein CSALTPVTGVSNQPQHF.

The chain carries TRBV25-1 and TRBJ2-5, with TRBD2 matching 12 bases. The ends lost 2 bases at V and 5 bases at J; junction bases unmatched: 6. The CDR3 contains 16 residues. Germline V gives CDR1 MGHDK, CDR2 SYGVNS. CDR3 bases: TGTGCCAGCAGTGAACGGAGGACTAGCGGGGCGGAGACCCAGTACTTC. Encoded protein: CASSERRTSGAETQYF.

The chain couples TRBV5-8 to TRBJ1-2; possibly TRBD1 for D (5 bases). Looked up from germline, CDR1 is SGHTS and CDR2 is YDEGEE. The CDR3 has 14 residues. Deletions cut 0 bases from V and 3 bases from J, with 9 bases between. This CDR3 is CASSLGGVDYGYTF. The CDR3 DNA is TGTGCCAGCAGCTTGGGGGGGGTGGACTATGGCTACACCTTC.

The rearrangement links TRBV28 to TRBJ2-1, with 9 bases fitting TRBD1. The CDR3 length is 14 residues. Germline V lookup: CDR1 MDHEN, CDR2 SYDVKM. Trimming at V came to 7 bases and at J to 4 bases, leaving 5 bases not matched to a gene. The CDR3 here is CASTDGTGYNEQFF. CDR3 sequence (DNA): TGTGCCAGCACAGACGGGACAGGGTACAATGAGCAGTTCTTC.

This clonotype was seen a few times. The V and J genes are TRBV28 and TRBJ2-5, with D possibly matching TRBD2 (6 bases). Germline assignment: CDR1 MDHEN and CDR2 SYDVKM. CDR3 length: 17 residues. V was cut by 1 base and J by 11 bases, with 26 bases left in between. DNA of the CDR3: TGTGCCAGCAGTTTATTACCGAGCGGGTTGTTCAACAATGAGCAGTACTTC. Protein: CASSLLPSGLFNNEQYF.